Below, 28 T cell receptor beta chains from the same sample are listed, as sequenced in a study of technical replicates of blood from a handful of donors. The protocol was immunoSEQ multiplex PCR, while the TCRdb copy is restricted to in-frame clones and leaves out a portion. The table lists 40,000 to 60,000 clones, roughly 92% of them singletons. The source material was PBMCs. The receptors stem from a human donor in good health. Some clones in this sample may be carry-over from other donors' samples.

This rearrangement joins TRBV7-3 to TRBJ2-2; TRBD2 matches at 15 bases. V gave up 5 bases and J gave up 5 bases; unmatched junction bases: 6. Germline loops: CDR1 SGHTA, CDR2 FQGTGA. The CDR3 extends over 17 amino acids. The CDR3 protein is CASSERTSGRGTGELFF. For the CDR3, the DNA is TGTGCCAGCAGCGAAAGGACTAGCGGGAGGGGAACCGGGGAGCTGTTTTTT.

The chain joins TRBV29-1 to TRBJ2-3, with D tentatively TRBD1 (6 bases). The germline V gene encodes CDR1 SQVTM and CDR2 ANQGSEA. The CDR3 covers 13 residues. With 7 bases removed from V and 2 bases from J, the gap between germline ends came to 13 bases. In DNA, the CDR3 is TGCAGCGCGTCGACAGGCCCCACAGATACGCAGTATTTT. Amino acid sequence: CSASTGPTDTQYF.

The chain links TRBV6-6 to TRBJ2-7; tentative D call: TRBD2 (6 bases). Germline assignment: CDR1 MNHNY and CDR2 SVGAGI (reference sequence). Trimming removed 2 bases at V and 4 bases at J, with 18 bases between. The CDR3 length is 16 residues. CDR3 nucleotide sequence: TGTGCCAGCAGTTACGCATCTAGCGCCTTGGGTTACGAGCAGTACTTC. Translated, it gives CASSYASSALGYEQYF.

The rearrangement joins TRBV10-1 to TRBJ1-4; tentatively, D is TRBD1 (5 bases). CDR1 is WNHNN and CDR2 is SYGVQD in the germline V gene (reference sequence). This CDR3 is built from 15 residues. V was pared by 6 bases and J by 7 bases, with 18 bases between. CDR3 DNA sequence: TGCGCCAGCAGCGGGGGGATCAGGGTTGCTGAAAAACTGTTTTTT. Its translation is CASSGGIRVAEKLFF.

The V call is TRBV5-1, the J call TRBJ2-1; 8 positions match TRBD2. V lost 6 bases, J lost 0 bases, and 5 bases stayed unmatched. Germline values: CDR1 SGHRS, CDR2 YFSETQ. CDR3 size: 15 residues. CDR3 in DNA: TGCGCCAGCAACGGGGGGGCGGGCTCCTACAATGAGCAGTTCTTC. It yields the protein CASNGGAGSYNEQFF.

The chain is built from TRBV5-6 and TRBJ1-2; 10 bases fit TRBD1. V shed 6 bases, J shed 8 bases, and the junction held 13 bases outside the gene matches. This CDR3 is 15 amino acids long. CDR1 and CDR2 from the germline V gene are SGHDT and YYEEEE. CDR3 region: CASTPGTGVVNGYTF. CDR3 in DNA: TGTGCCAGCACCCCCGGGACAGGGGTGGTAAACGGCTACACCTTC.

The V call is TRBV7-8, the J call TRBJ2-7, with 7 bases that match TRBD2. Germline-derived CDR1 and CDR2 are SGHVS and FQNEAQ. The length of the CDR3 is 15 residues. Losses at the gene ends were 5 bases for V and 5 bases for J; bases not matched to a gene: 12. CDR3 loop: CASSLDGRQFNEQYF. CDR3 DNA: TGTGCCAGCAGCCTAGACGGGAGGCAGTTCAACGAGCAGTACTTC.

J is TRBJ2-5 and V is TRBV7-9, with a tentative D call TRBD2 (5 bases). The CDR3 is 15 amino acids. Germline values: CDR1 SEHNR, CDR2 FQNEAQ (reference sequence). V was trimmed by 4 bases and J by 4 bases, leaving 16 bases between them. The CDR3 sequence: CASSSIRDGGETQYF. The CDR3 region has the DNA TGTGCCAGCAGCTCCATCCGGGATGGAGGAGAGACCCAGTACTTC. The whole variable domain, remainder taken from reference TRBV7-9 and TRBJ2-5, is DTGVSQNPRHKITKRGQNVTFRCDPISEHNRLYWYRQTLGQGPEFLTYFQNEAQLEKSRLLSDRFSAERPKGSFSTLEIQRTEQGDSAMYLCASSSIRDGGETQYFGPGTRLLVL.

Of note for this clone: Other nucleotide sequences in the sample specify the same CDR3. The chain is built from TRBV7-9 and TRBJ2-7; D is unresolved. The germline V gene has CDR1 SEHNR and CDR2 FQNEAQ (reference sequence). The germline V and J ends were trimmed by 1 base and 2 bases, with 9 bases remaining between them. The length of the CDR3 is 14 residues. The CDR3 DNA sequence: TGTGCCAGCAGCTTAGATATCCAGGCCTACGAGCAGTACTTC. Translating gives CASSLDIQAYEQYF.

This clone was seen a handful of times. The CDR3 DNA follows: TGTGCCAGCAGCTTAGAGGCTAGCGGGGGCCTGGATGAGCAGTTCTTC. This codes for CASSLEASGGLDEQFF. The chain employs TRBV11-3 and TRBJ2-1; 10 nucleotides line up with TRBD2. From germline, CDR1 is SGHNT and CDR2 YENEEA. The CDR3 totals 16 residues. The junction had 7 bases not matched to a gene; V was cut back by 0 bases and J by 8 bases.

This chain links TRBV7-2 with TRBJ1-1; 7 nucleotides match TRBD1. Germline CDR1 reads SGHTA; CDR2 reads FQGNSA. This CDR3 has 14 amino acids. The junction had 11 bases not matched to a gene; V was cut back by 5 bases and J by 8 bases. The CDR3 coding sequence is TGTGCCAGCAGCCTACAGGGGACATATTTGGAAGCTTTCTTT. Translating it yields CASSLQGTYLEAFF. Combining the CDR3 with reference TRBV7-2 and TRBJ1-1 gives the whole variable domain GAGVSQSPSNKVTEKGKDVELRCDPISGHTALYWYRQSLGQGLEFLIYFQGNSAPDKSGLPSDRFSAERTGGSVSTLTIQRTQQEDSAVYLCASSLQGTYLEAFFGQGTRLTVV.

V usage is TRBV29-1 and J usage is TRBJ1-1; 9 nucleotides align to TRBD1. CDR3 size: 13 residues. The ends lost 6 bases at V and 3 bases at J; junction bases unmatched: 5. The germline gives CDR1 SQVTM, CDR2 ANQGSEA. CDR3 residues: CSVPRDRDTEAFF. DNA for the CDR3: TGCAGCGTGCCACGGGACAGGGACACTGAAGCTTTCTTT.

The chain combines TRBV10-3 with TRBJ2-5; D is uncertain. Germline V gives CDR1 ENHRY, CDR2 SYGVKD. V shed 6 bases and J shed 1 base, with 12 bases lying between them. The CDR3 loop spans 14 amino acids. The CDR3 loop is CAISSKEFQETQYF. The CDR3 region has the DNA TGTGCCATCAGCAGCAAGGAGTTCCAAGAGACCCAGTACTTC.

The genes are TRBV19 and TRBJ1-5; 8 bases are shared with TRBD1. Looked up from germline, CDR1 is LNHDA and CDR2 is SQIVND (reference sequence). Trimming at V came to 6 bases and at J to 7 bases, leaving 5 bases not matched to a gene. The CDR3 spans 13 residues. The CDR3, as DNA: TGTGCCAGTAGCCCACAGGGGGTGCAGCCCCAGCATTTT. Residues: CASSPQGVQPQHF.

The chain employs TRBV7-3 and TRBJ1-1, with TRBD1 matching over 9 bases. The CDR3 is 16 amino acids. CDR1 is SGHTA and CDR2 is FQGTGA in the germline V gene. With 1 base clipped from V and 1 base from J, the junction kept 4 bases outside the gene matches. The CDR3 coding sequence is TGTGCCAGCAGCTTAATGGGGGACAGGGCGAACACTGAAGCTTTCTTT. Encoded protein: CASSLMGDRANTEAFF.

The chain is built from TRBV16 and TRBJ1-1; 7 nucleotides line up with TRBD1. Trimming took 4 bases from V and 7 from J; bases not matched to a gene: 9. The germline gives CDR1 KGHSY, CDR2 FQNENV. The length of the CDR3 is 14 residues. DNA for the CDR3: TGTGCCAGCAGCCGAAAGACAGGGAGTGGTGAAGCTTTCTTT. Amino acids: CASSRKTGSGEAFF.

The genes are TRBV27 and TRBJ2-3, with D uncertain. V was clipped by 6 bases and J by 0 bases, with 10 bases between them. Germline lookup yields CDR1 MNHEY and CDR2 SMNVEV (reference sequence). The length of the CDR3 is 14 residues. In DNA, the CDR3 is TGTGCCAGCAGCACCCCAGGCAGCACAGATACGCAGTATTTT. Amino acids: CASSTPGSTDTQYF.

The gene calls are TRBV12-5 and TRBJ2-5, with 8 bases identical to TRBD2. This CDR3 is built from 13 residues. Germline assignment: CDR1 LGHNT and CDR2 FRNRAP. With 5 bases clipped from V and 5 bases from J, the junction kept 4 bases outside the gene matches. CDR3 sequence: CASGAGGKETQYF. The DNA of the CDR3 is TGTGCTAGTGGTGCGGGGGGTAAGGAGACCCAGTACTTC.

This chain joins TRBV7-9 and TRBJ2-3; possibly TRBD2 for D (5 bases). Per germline, CDR1 SEHNR and CDR2 FQNEAQ (reference sequence). The CDR3 is 13 amino acids. Trimming removed 4 bases from V and 2 bases from J, with 7 bases in between. Here the CDR3 reads CASSWTLTDTQYF. As DNA, the CDR3 is TGTGCCAGCAGCTGGACTCTCACAGATACGCAGTATTTT.

This clone has just one count. V usage is TRBV5-6 and J usage is TRBJ2-5; 7 bases align to TRBD1. Germline CDR1 reads SGHDT; CDR2 reads YYEEEE. The length of the CDR3 is 14 residues. Trimming took 5 bases from V and 11 from J; bases not matched to a gene: 15. This CDR3 reads CASSVRTGAWEQYF. The CDR3 DNA sequence: TGTGCCAGCAGTGTAAGGACAGGAGCCTGGGAGCAGTACTTC. The full variable domain, rest sourced from reference TRBV5-6 and TRBJ2-5, is DAGVTQSPTHLIKTRGQQVTLRCSPKSGHDTVSWYQQALGQGPQFIFQYYEEEERQRGNFPDRFSGHQFPNYSSELNVNALLLGDSALYLCASSVRTGAWEQYFGPGTRLLVL.

V is TRBV5-6 and J is TRBJ2-1, with D perhaps TRBD2 (6 bases). Germline V gives CDR1 SGHDT, CDR2 YYEEEE. Trimming removed 3 bases at V and 4 bases at J, with 23 bases between. This CDR3 is built from 18 residues. In DNA form, the CDR3 reads TGTGCCAGCAGCTCGGGTGGAGGGCTTGGGCAAAGTTACAATGAGCAGTTCTTC. It codes for CASSSGGGLGQSYNEQFF.

This rearrangement joins TRBV7-2 to TRBJ2-1, with 10 bases identical to TRBD2. CDR3 length: 14 residues. CDR1 SGHTA and CDR2 FQGNSA come from the germline V gene. The V segment lost 2 bases and the J segment 8 bases; nucleotides outside the gene matches: 3. The CDR3 coding sequence is TGTGCCAGCAGCTTAACTAGCGGGACCCATGAGCAGTTCTTC. This encodes CASSLTSGTHEQFF.

V is TRBV5-1 and J is TRBJ2-5; 16 nucleotides line up with TRBD2. The CDR3 is 16 amino acids. With V trimmed by 3 bases and J by 4 bases, 3 bases remained unmatched. Germline CDR1 reads SGHRS; CDR2 reads YFSETQ. DNA for the CDR3: TGCGCCAGCAGCTGGGGACTAGCGGGAGGGTTAGAGACCCAGTACTTC. This gives the protein CASSWGLAGGLETQYF. Full variable domain (rest looked up from reference TRBV5-1 and TRBJ2-5): KAGVTQTPRYLIKTRGQQVTLSCSPISGHRSVSWYQQTPGQGLQFLFEYFSETQRNKGNFPGRFSGRQFSNSRSEMNVSTLELGDSALYLCASSWGLAGGLETQYFGPGTRLLVL.

The V call is TRBV7-3, the J call TRBJ2-3; D is perhaps TRBD2 (6 bases). The germline gives CDR1 SGHTA, CDR2 FQGTGA. The CDR3 has 14 amino acids. The V gene lost 3 bases and the J gene lost 4 bases, with 11 bases spanning the gap. CDR3 nucleotide sequence: TGTGCCAGCAGCTTCACTAGCATTTCAGATACGCAGTATTTT. The encoded protein is CASSFTSISDTQYF.

The chain carries TRBV19 and TRBJ1-3; D remains ambiguous. CDR1 is LNHDA, CDR2 SQIVND, per germline (reference sequence). The CDR3 consists of 15 residues. V lost 1 base to trimming and J lost 0 bases, with 7 bases between them. The DNA of the CDR3 is TGTGCCAGTAGTATAGGGCGGAACTCTGGAAACACCATATATTTT. Its protein product is CASSIGRNSGNTIYF.

The chain couples TRBV7-3 to TRBJ2-3, with D possibly being TRBD2 (6 bases). The length of the CDR3 is 15 residues. V lost 5 bases and J lost 4, with 16 bases in between. Germline assignment: CDR1 SGHTA and CDR2 FQGTGA. CDR3 amino acids: CASSKRGGSSDTQYF. The CDR3 bases are TGTGCCAGCAGCAAACGGGGAGGAAGTTCAGATACGCAGTATTTT.

DNA for the CDR3: TGTGCCAGCTCACTCGGGGAGACCCAGTACTTC. This codes for CASSLGETQYF. The chain uses TRBV18 and TRBJ2-5; D gene uncertain. The germline V and J ends were trimmed by 4 bases and 5 bases, with 5 bases remaining between them. This CDR3 contains 11 residues. Germline assignment: CDR1 KGHSH and CDR2 LQKENI.

The rearrangement links TRBV29-1 to TRBJ1-1; possibly TRBD1 for D (6 bases). This CDR3 is built from 13 residues. Germline V gene lookup returns CDR1 SQVTM and CDR2 ANQGSEA. V lost 5 bases and J lost 1, with 11 bases in between. The CDR3 spells CSVYRVGNTEAFF. The CDR3 DNA reads as TGCAGCGTTTACAGGGTCGGGAACACTGAAGCTTTCTTT. Complete variable domain (other parts from reference TRBV29-1 and TRBJ1-1): SAVISQKPSRDICQRGTSLTIQCQVDSQVTMMFWYRQQPGQSLTLIATANQGSEATYESGFVIDKFPISRPNLTFSTLTVSNMSPEDSSIYLCSVYRVGNTEAFFGQGTRLTVV.